This T cell receptor beta chain was profiled in a study of blood T cell repertoires in COVID-19. Study-level background: The samples span acute and convalescent COVID-19 from the United States, Italy and Spain.

The CDR3 loop spans 14 amino acids. In germline, CDR1 is SGDLS, CDR2 YYNGEE. The ends lost 0 bases at V and 5 bases at J; junction bases unmatched: 3. The repertoire was sequenced with immunoSEQ multiplex PCR; TCRdb's copy has only in-frame clones and lacks some. This table holds approximately 200,000 clones, roughly 80% found once. The V gene is TRBV9, the J gene TRBJ2-5; 8 bases match TRBD1. The TCR originated in a woman in her 40s with acute COVID-19. Sample: PBMCs or T cells enriched from blood (not recorded which). The CDR3 is CASSVGTGRETQYF. The CDR3 coding sequence is TGTGCCAGCAGCGTAGGGACAGGGAGGGAGACCCAGTACTTC.